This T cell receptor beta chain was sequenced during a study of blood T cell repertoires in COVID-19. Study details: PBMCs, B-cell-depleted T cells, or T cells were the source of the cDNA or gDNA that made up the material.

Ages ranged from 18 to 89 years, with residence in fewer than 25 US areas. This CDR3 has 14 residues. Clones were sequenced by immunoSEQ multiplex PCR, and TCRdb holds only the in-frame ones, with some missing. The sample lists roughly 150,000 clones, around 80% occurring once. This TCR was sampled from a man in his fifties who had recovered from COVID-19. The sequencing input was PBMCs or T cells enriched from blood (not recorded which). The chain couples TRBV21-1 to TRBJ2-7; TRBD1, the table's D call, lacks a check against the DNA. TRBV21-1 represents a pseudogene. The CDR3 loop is CARITRDRAYEQYF. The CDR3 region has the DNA TGTGCCAGAATTACCCGGGACAGGGCCTACGAGCAGTACTTC.